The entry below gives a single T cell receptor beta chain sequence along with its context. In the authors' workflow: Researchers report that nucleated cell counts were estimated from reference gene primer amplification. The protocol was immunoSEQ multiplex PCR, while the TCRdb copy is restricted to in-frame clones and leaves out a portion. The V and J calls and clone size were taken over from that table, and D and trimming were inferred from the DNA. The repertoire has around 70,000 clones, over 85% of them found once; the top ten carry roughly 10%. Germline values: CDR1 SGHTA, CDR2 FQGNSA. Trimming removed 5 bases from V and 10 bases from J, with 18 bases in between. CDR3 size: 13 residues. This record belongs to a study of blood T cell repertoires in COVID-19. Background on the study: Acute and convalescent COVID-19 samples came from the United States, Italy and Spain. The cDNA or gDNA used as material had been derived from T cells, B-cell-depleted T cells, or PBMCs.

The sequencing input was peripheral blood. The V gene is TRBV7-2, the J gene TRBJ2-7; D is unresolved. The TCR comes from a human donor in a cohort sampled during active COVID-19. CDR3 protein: CASSQERRSVQYF. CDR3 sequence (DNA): TGTGCCAGCAGCCAAGAAAGGCGGTCTGTACAGTACTTC. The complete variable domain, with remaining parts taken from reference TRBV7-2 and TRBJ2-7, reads GAGVSQSPSNKVTEKGKDVELRCDPISGHTALYWYRQSLGQGLEFLIYFQGNSAPDKSGLPSDRFSAERTGGSVSTLTIQRTQQEDSAVYLCASSQERRSVQYFGPGTRLTVT.